These 22 T cell receptor beta chains were all obtained from the same sample, sequenced in a study of T cell responses to AZD1222 COVID-19 vaccine. Assay: immunoSEQ multiplex PCR; the TCRdb copy retains only in-frame clones and omits some. The sample includes around 140,000 clones, 80% to 95% of them seen just once. The sample here was peripheral blood, taken on day 0 of AZD1222 vaccination. The receptor set was obtained from an adult in good health.

The CDR3 nucleotides read TGCAGTGCTAGTGAGGGACAGGGGATGAAGACCCAGTACTTC. As protein: CSASEGQGMKTQYF. V gene TRBV20-1 combines with J gene TRBJ2-5; 10 bases fit TRBD1. Germline assignment: CDR1 DFQATT and CDR2 SNEGSKA (reference sequence). CDR3 size: 14 residues. Unmatched junction bases numbered 7, after V lost 3 bases and J lost 6 bases.

The chain couples TRBV10-3 to TRBJ1-4, with 8 nucleotides matching TRBD1. Germline-derived CDR1 and CDR2 are ENHRY and SYGVKD. The J segment lost 5 bases and the V segment lost 8 bases, leaving 4 bases of the junction unmatched. The CDR3 is made up of 13 amino acids. Here the CDR3 DNA reads TGTGCCATCGGGACAGGCGGGAATGAAAAACTGTTTTTT. The encoded protein is CAIGTGGNEKLFF.

The CDR3 protein is CASSHGNSAMLHSYNEQFF. The DNA of the CDR3 is TGTGCCAGCAGTCATGGAAACAGTGCTATGCTTCACTCCTACAATGAGCAGTTCTTC. The chain recombines TRBV6-6 with TRBJ2-1, with no clear D. The CDR3 spans 19 residues. V lost 5 bases and J 0 bases, leaving 23 bases between the germline ends. Germline V CDR1 and CDR2: MNHNY, SVGAGI (reference sequence).

This chain connects TRBV3-1 (or the pseudogene TRBV3-2) to TRBJ2-1; 9 bases agree with TRBD1. V dropped 6 bases and J dropped 7; count of bases not matched to a gene: 1. This CDR3 region has 12 residues. Germline CDR1 is LGHDT and CDR2 is YNNKEL (reference sequence). The CDR3 protein is CASSDRGNEQFF. Here the CDR3 DNA reads TGTGCCAGCAGTGACAGGGGGAATGAGCAGTTCTTC.

The V call is TRBV6-1, the J call TRBJ1-6; 9 bases are a match to TRBD1. The germline V gene has CDR1 MNHNS and CDR2 SASEGT. The trim removed 6 bases at V and 1 base at J, leaving 4 bases unmatched. CDR3 length equals 16 residues. This CDR3 reads CASREQGASYNSPLHF. CDR3 DNA sequence: TGTGCCAGCAGAGAACAGGGGGCTTCCTATAATTCACCCCTCCACTTT.

This chain links TRBV7-8 with TRBJ2-1; no clear D. The CDR3 extends over 13 amino acids. V gave up 5 bases and J gave up 13 bases, with 18 bases separating them. Germline CDR1 is SGHVS and CDR2 is FQNEAQ. The CDR3 DNA sequence: TGTGCCAGCAGCATTAACCTTGTGGTTTATCAGTTCTTC. The encoded protein is CASSINLVVYQFF.

The CDR3 sequence is CASSQRQALNTEAFF. The CDR3 DNA sequence: TGTGCCAGCAGCCAGAGACAGGCGTTGAACACTGAAGCTTTCTTT. The V and J genes are TRBV7-9 and TRBJ1-1; D may be TRBD1 (6 bases). From germline, CDR1 is SEHNR and CDR2 FQNEAQ (reference sequence). Deletions cut 5 bases from V and 0 bases from J, with 13 bases between. CDR3 size: 15 residues.

The chain recombines TRBV7-2 with TRBJ2-7, with D maybe TRBD1 (5 bases). In germline, CDR1 is SGHTA, CDR2 FQGNSA. V was cut by 6 bases and J by 0 bases, with 12 bases left in between. CDR3 length: 14 amino acids. CDR3 coding DNA: TGTGCCAGCAGATTTTCCAGGGCCTCCTACGAGCAGTACTTC. Its translation is CASRFSRASYEQYF.

This chain joins TRBV2 and TRBJ2-5; 9 nucleotides line up with TRBD1. From germline, CDR1 is SNHLY and CDR2 FYNNEI. There are 14 residues in the CDR3. J gave up 5 bases and V 4 bases, and 5 bases lay outside the gene matches. The chain's CDR3 is CASSGGQGRETQYF. In DNA form, the CDR3 reads TGTGCCAGCAGTGGGGGACAGGGCCGGGAGACCCAGTACTTC.

In this sample, this clone turned up once. This sequence joins TRBV5-1 and TRBJ2-5; 10 bases map to TRBD2. The V gene's germline CDR1 is SGHRS and CDR2 YFSETQ. The CDR3 loop spans 16 amino acids. The junction had 5 bases not matched to a gene; V was cut back by 3 bases and J by 0 bases. In DNA, the CDR3 is TGCGCCAGCAGCTCGAATAGCGGGAGGTACCAAGAGACCCAGTACTTC. Protein: CASSSNSGRYQETQYF.

This chain joins TRBV6-5 and TRBJ1-2; D possibly corresponds to TRBD1 (5 bases). Trimming removed 0 bases at V and 4 bases at J, with 12 bases between. CDR1 MNHEY and CDR2 SVGAGI come from the germline V gene. This CDR3 region has 15 residues. The CDR3 spells CASSYSEGTPYGYTF. CDR3 bases: TGTGCCAGCAGTTACTCGGAGGGGACGCCCTATGGCTACACCTTC.

This rearrangement joins TRBV7-2 to TRBJ1-1; TRBD1 is a possible D gene (6 bases). The germline V gene encodes CDR1 SGHTA and CDR2 FQGNSA. This CDR3 is built from 15 residues. V lost 4 bases and J lost 1, with 13 bases in between. CDR3 DNA sequence: TGTGCCAGCAGCTCCACGTCGACAGGGAACACTGAAGCTTTCTTT. Amino acids: CASSSTSTGNTEAFF.

Only a few counts were recorded for this clone. The J gene is TRBJ2-1, the V gene TRBV7-9; unclear D gene. The CDR3 runs to 14 residues. V lost 2 bases and J 8 bases, leaving 13 bases between the germline ends. Per the germline V gene, CDR1 is SEHNR and CDR2 is FQNEAQ (reference sequence). CDR3 amino acids: CASSLIQVPDEQFF. The CDR3 bases are TGTGCCAGCAGCTTAATCCAAGTCCCGGATGAGCAGTTCTTC. Variable domain in full (rest from reference TRBV7-9 and TRBJ2-1): DTGVSQNPRHKITKRGQNVTFRCDPISEHNRLYWYRQTLGQGPEFLTYFQNEAQLEKSRLLSDRFSAERPKGSFSTLEIQRTEQGDSAMYLCASSLIQVPDEQFFGPGTRLTVL.

The chain couples TRBV5-1 to TRBJ2-2, with D perhaps TRBD1 or TRBD2 (5 bases each). The CDR3 is 14 residues long. Trimming took off 4 bases at V and 4 bases at J, with 11 bases between the two ends. The germline CDR1 and CDR2 sequences are SGHRS and YFSETQ. The CDR3 is CASSEGQGTGELFF. The DNA of the CDR3 is TGCGCCAGCAGCGAGGGGCAGGGCACCGGGGAGCTGTTTTTT.

The genes are TRBV6-5 and TRBJ1-6; D unclear. The V gene's germline CDR1 is MNHEY and CDR2 SVGAGI. Trimming took 10 bases from V and 0 from J, leaving 10 bases between them. This CDR3 spans 14 amino acids. CDR3 sequence (DNA): TGTGCCACCAGCCATAGCTCCTATAATTCACCCCTCCACTTT. This translates into CATSHSSYNSPLHF.

V is TRBV20-1 and J is TRBJ2-3, with D possibly matching TRBD2 (5 bases). Trimming shortened V by 3 bases and J by 3 bases, and 13 bases separated the two germline ends. Per the germline V gene, CDR1 is DFQATT and CDR2 is SNEGSKA (reference sequence). The CDR3 extends over 14 amino acids. The CDR3 region is CSASSGIRTDTQYF. In nucleotides, the CDR3 is TGCAGTGCTAGTTCCGGGATCAGAACAGATACGCAGTATTTT.

V and J are TRBV4-1 and TRBJ2-7; 10 nucleotides align to TRBD2. Trimming cost V 4 bases and J 0 bases; bases outside gene matches: 9. CDR3 length equals 17 residues. Germline assignment: CDR1 MGHRA and CDR2 YSYEKL. For the CDR3, the DNA is TGCGCCAGCAGCCCGACTTTAGCGGGGGGAAGCTCCTACGAGCAGTACTTC. Residues: CASSPTLAGGSSYEQYF.

The chain uses TRBV5-6 and TRBJ1-6; D might be TRBD1 (6 bases). Trimming pared 2 bases from V and 7 bases from J, leaving 10 bases between. Germline loops: CDR1 SGHDT, CDR2 YYEEEE. This CDR3 spans 14 amino acids. The CDR3 DNA is TGTGCCAGCAGCTTAGGGACACAGAATTCACCCCTCCACTTT. Translation: CASSLGTQNSPLHF.

The J gene is TRBJ1-1, the V gene TRBV15; no clear D gene. Germline CDR1 reads LNHNV; CDR2 reads YYDKDF (reference sequence). Trimming removed 3 bases at V and 3 bases at J, with 8 bases between. CDR3 size: 13 residues. The DNA for the CDR3 is TGTGCCACCAGCAGTGACACTTACACTGAAGCTTTCTTT. It translates to CATSSDTYTEAFF.

This clone appeared a single time. The gene calls are TRBV24-1 and TRBJ1-2; tentative D call: TRBD1 (5 bases). CDR3 length: 14 residues. Per germline, CDR1 KGHDR and CDR2 SFDVKD. V was cut by 4 bases and J by 4 bases, with 12 bases left in between. The CDR3 nucleotides read TGTGCCACCAGTGAGTCCGGACACCCCTATGGCTACACCTTC. Translating gives CATSESGHPYGYTF.

The chain employs TRBV4-2 and TRBJ2-1; TRBD2 aligns across 11 bases. V lost 2 bases, J lost 6 bases, and 6 bases stayed unmatched. Germline loops: CDR1 LGHNA, CDR2 YNFKEQ. The CDR3 has 16 amino acids. The CDR3 DNA reads as TGTGCCAGCAGCCAAAGGGAACTAGCGGGAGTCAATGAGCAGTTCTTC. Translation gives CASSQRELAGVNEQFF.

The chain carries TRBV27 and TRBJ1-1; 9 bases match TRBD1. The CDR3 has 15 amino acids. Germline CDR1 reads MNHEY; CDR2 reads SMNVEV (reference sequence). The ends lost 5 bases at V and 4 bases at J; junction bases unmatched: 8. CDR3 loop: CASSPTGGFGTEAFF. CDR3 bases: TGTGCCAGCAGTCCCACAGGGGGCTTCGGCACTGAAGCTTTCTTT.